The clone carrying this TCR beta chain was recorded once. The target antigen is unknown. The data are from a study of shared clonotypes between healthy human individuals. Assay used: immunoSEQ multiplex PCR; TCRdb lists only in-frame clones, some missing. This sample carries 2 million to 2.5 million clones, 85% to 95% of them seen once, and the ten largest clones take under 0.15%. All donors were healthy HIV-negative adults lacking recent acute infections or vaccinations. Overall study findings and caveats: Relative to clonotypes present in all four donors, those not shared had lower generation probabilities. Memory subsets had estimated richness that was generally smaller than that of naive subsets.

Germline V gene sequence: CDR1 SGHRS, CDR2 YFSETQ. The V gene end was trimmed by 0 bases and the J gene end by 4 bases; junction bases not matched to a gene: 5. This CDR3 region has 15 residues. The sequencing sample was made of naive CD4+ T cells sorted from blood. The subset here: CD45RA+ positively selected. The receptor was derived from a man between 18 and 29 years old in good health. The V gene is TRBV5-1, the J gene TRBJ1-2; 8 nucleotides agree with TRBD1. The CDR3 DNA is TGCGCCAGCAGCTTGGTACCCGGGACAGGCTATGGCTACACCTTC. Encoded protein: CASSLVPGTGYGYTF.